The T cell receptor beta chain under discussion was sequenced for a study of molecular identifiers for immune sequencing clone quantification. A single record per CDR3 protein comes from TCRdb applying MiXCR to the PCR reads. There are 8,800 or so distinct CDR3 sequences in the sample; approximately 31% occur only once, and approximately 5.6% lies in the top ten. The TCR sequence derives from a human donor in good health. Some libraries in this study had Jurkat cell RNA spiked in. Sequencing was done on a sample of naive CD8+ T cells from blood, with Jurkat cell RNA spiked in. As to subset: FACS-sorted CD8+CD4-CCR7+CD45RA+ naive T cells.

The CDR3 sequence: CASSFSGANVLTF. The CDR3 nucleotides are TGTGCCAGCAGCTTTTCTGGGGCCAACGTCCTGACTTTC. V gene TRBV9 combines with J gene TRBJ2-6, with D unclear. CDR1 and CDR2 (germline): SGDLS, YYNGEE. V shed 4 bases and J shed 1 base, with 3 bases lying between them. The CDR3 is made up of 13 amino acids.